This T cell receptor beta chain was found in a study of OX40 agonist ivuxolimab in advanced cancers. Study-wide results and limits: Clonal expansion by week 6 occurred in CD4+ and CD8+ blood T cells (at 0.1 to 3.0 mg/kg).

J gave up 8 bases and V 0 bases, and 7 bases lay outside the gene matches. Germline lookup yields CDR1 SGHAT and CDR2 FQNNGV. This CDR3 comprises 15 residues. Remarks on this clone: Its antigen remains unknown.

Sequencing was performed with immunoSEQ multiplex PCR; in TCRdb, only in-frame clones are kept and a portion is missing. This sample has 60,000 to 70,000 clones, with 75% to 90% found just once. This clonotype was sampled from an adult with an advanced solid tumor such as melanoma, head and neck, liver or kidney cancer. The specimen was CD4+ or CD8+ T cells sorted from blood, collected in a trial of the OX40 agonist ivuxolimab. This sequence joins TRBV11-2 and TRBJ1-2; 9 bases match TRBD1. For the CDR3, the DNA is TGTGCCAGCAGCTTAGATTCCGGGACAGGGAACGGCTACACCTTC. Amino acid sequence: CASSLDSGTGNGYTF.